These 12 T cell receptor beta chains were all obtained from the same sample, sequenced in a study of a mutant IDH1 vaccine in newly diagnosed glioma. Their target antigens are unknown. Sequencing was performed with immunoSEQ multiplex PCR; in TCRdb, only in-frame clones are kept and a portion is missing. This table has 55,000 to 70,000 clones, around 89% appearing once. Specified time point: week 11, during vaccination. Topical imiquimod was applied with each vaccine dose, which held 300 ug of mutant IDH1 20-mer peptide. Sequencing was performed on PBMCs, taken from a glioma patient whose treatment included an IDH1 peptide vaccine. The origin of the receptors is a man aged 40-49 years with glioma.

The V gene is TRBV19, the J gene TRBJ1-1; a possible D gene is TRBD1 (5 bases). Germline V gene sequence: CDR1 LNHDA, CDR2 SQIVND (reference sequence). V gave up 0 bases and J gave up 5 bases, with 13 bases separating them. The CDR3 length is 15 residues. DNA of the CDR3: TGTGCCAGTAGTATAGAGGGCTCGGGGGGGACTGAAGCTTTCTTT. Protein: CASSIEGSGGTEAFF.

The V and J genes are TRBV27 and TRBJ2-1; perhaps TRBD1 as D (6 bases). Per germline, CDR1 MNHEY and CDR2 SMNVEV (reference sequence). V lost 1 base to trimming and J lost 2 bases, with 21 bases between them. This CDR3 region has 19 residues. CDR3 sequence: CASSLLGIGGVDTYNEQFF. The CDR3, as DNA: TGTGCCAGCAGTTTATTGGGCATAGGGGGAGTTGACACCTACAATGAGCAGTTCTTC.

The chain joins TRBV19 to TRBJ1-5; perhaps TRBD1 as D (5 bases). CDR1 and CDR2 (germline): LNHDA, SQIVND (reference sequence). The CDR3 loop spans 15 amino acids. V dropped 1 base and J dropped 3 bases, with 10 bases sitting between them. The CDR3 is CASSIGGGANQPQHF. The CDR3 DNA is TGTGCCAGTAGTATAGGGGGGGGAGCCAATCAGCCCCAGCATTTT.

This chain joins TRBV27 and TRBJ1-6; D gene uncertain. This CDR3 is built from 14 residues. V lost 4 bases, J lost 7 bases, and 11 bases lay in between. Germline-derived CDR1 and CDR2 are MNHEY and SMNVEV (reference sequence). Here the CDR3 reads CASSSGFENSPLHF. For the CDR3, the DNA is TGTGCCAGCAGTTCGGGGTTCGAGAATTCACCCCTCCACTTT.

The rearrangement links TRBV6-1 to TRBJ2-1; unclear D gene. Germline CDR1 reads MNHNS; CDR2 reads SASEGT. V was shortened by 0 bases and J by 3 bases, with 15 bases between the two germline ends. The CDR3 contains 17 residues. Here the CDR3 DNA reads TGTGCCAGCAGTGAAGCCCCCAAGGCTGGCGACTACAATGAGCAGTTCTTC. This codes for CASSEAPKAGDYNEQFF.

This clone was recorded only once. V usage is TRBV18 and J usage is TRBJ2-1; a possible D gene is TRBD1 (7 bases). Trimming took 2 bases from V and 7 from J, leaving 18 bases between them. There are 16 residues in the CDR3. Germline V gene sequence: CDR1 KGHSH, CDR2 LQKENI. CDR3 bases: TGTGCCAGCTCACCATTAGGTACAGGGGCGGGAAATGAGCAGTTCTTC. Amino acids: CASSPLGTGAGNEQFF.

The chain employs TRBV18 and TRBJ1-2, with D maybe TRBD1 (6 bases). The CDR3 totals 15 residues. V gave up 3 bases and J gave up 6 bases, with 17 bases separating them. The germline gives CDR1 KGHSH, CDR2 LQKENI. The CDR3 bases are TGTGCCAGCTCACCGACACAGGGACTCCAGGATGGCTACACCTTC. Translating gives CASSPTQGLQDGYTF.

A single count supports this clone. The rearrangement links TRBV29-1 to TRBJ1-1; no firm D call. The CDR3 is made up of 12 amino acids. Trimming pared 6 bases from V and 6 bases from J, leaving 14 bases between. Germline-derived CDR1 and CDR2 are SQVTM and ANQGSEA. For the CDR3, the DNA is TGCAGCGTGGGAAGTGGAATCTCTGAAGCTTTCTTT. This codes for CSVGSGISEAFF.

CDR3 DNA: TGTGCTAGTGCCCCCTGGGACAGGGCCCACAATGAGCAGTTCTTC. Translated, it gives CASAPWDRAHNEQFF. V usage is TRBV12-5 and J usage is TRBJ2-1, with 9 bases aligning to TRBD1. The CDR3 sequence is 15 residues long. Germline CDR1 is LGHNT and CDR2 is FRNRAP. Unmatched junction bases numbered 9, after V lost 7 bases and J lost 5 bases.

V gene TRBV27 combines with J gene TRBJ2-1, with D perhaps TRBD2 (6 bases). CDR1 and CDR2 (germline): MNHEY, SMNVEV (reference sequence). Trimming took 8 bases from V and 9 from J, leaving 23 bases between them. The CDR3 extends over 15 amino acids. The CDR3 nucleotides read TGTGCCAGCTCAATCCACTGGGATTCGCGGGGTGAGCAGTTCTTC. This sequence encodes CASSIHWDSRGEQFF.

CDR3: CATSRPGGDRAITDTQYF. CDR3 in DNA: TGTGCCACCAGCAGACCCGGGGGGGACAGGGCAATCACAGATACGCAGTATTTT. J is TRBJ2-3 and V is TRBV15; D is perhaps TRBD1 (9 bases). Germline loops: CDR1 LNHNV, CDR2 YYDKDF (reference sequence). CDR3 length equals 18 residues. The V end lost 2 bases, the J end lost 2 bases, and 20 bases lay between the germline ends.

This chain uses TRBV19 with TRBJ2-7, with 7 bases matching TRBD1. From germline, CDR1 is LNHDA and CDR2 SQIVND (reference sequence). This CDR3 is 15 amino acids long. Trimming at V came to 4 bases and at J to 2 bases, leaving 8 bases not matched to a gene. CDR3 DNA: TGTGCCAGTAGTAGGCTCATCGGACAGGCCTACGAGCAGTACTTC. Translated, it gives CASSRLIGQAYEQYF.